These 12 T cell receptor beta chains were all obtained from the same sample, sequenced in a study of response to subunit inactivated influenza vaccine. TCRdb re-called the RT-PCR reads with MiXCR, one entry per CDR3 protein. Of some 500,000 distinct CDR3 sequences in the sample, about 25% are singletons; the top ten hold 1.5% to 2%. The specimen comprised CD4+ T cells sorted from PBMCs, sampled 5 to 6 days after vaccination. These receptors were taken from a man aged 45-65 years who received an inactivated influenza vaccine.

The genes are TRBV6-2 or TRBV6-3 and TRBJ1-3; D unresolved. V dropped 7 bases and J dropped 0 bases, with 13 bases sitting between them. The germline CDR1 and CDR2 sequences are MNHEY and SVGEGT. The CDR3 consists of 15 residues. CDR3 sequence: CASTKTLISGNTIYF. The CDR3 DNA follows: TGTGCCAGCACCAAGACGTTGATCTCTGGAAACACCATATATTTT.

This clonotype was counted between two and nine times. The chain joins TRBV7-9 to TRBJ1-3; no clear D gene. Trimming stripped 3 bases from V and 0 bases from J, with 9 bases between. This CDR3 comprises 15 residues. Germline assignment: CDR1 SEHNR and CDR2 FQNEAQ (reference sequence). The CDR3 bases are TGTGCCAGCAGCTTGATTCGGAGCTCTGGAAACACCATATATTTT. Its translation: CASSLIRSSGNTIYF.

This clonotype was observed a handful of times. The chain joins TRBV4-1 to TRBJ1-1; possibly TRBD1 for D (5 bases). Germline loops: CDR1 MGHRA, CDR2 YSYEKL. CDR3 length: 15 amino acids. Trimming stripped 1 base from V and 5 bases from J, with 14 bases between. The CDR3 spells CASSQVGASWTEAFF. The CDR3 bases are TGCGCCAGCAGCCAAGTCGGGGCTTCGTGGACTGAAGCTTTCTTT.

The rearrangement uses TRBV7-2 and TRBJ1-6; 7 nucleotides agree with TRBD1. CDR3 length: 15 amino acids. Germline lookup yields CDR1 SGHTA and CDR2 FQGNSA. Losses at the gene ends were 5 bases for V and 6 bases for J; bases not matched to a gene: 7. CDR3 DNA: TGTGCCAGCAGCAATCGACAGGGAGCTAATTCACCCCTCCACTTT. This translates into CASSNRQGANSPLHF.

The V gene is TRBV30, the J gene TRBJ2-3; D call uncertain. Trimming took 0 bases from V and 5 from J, leaving 9 bases between them. Per germline, CDR1 GTSNPN and CDR2 SVGIG (reference sequence). The CDR3 extends over 13 amino acids. CDR3 protein: CAWSVHERDTQYF. The CDR3 nucleotides read TGTGCCTGGAGTGTACATGAGCGAGATACGCAGTATTTT.

The chain joins TRBV18 to TRBJ2-3, with TRBD2 matching 7 bases. The V gene's germline CDR1 is KGHSH and CDR2 LQKENI. V was clipped by 3 bases and J by 1 base; unmatched bases: 4. The length of the CDR3 is 15 residues. CDR3 bases: TGTGCCAGCTCACCGAGACTAGCTGGCACAGATACGCAGTATTTT. This encodes CASSPRLAGTDTQYF.

This clonotype was seen a few times. This CDR3 reads CASRGGRDNEQFF. In DNA form, the CDR3 reads TGTGCCAGCAGAGGGGGACGGGACAATGAGCAGTTCTTC. This rearrangement joins TRBV28 to TRBJ2-1; D perhaps matches TRBD1 (6 bases). The CDR3 covers 13 residues. V lost 6 bases and J 5 bases, leaving 11 bases between the germline ends. In germline, CDR1 is MDHEN, CDR2 SYDVKM.

This clonotype appeared a few times. The chain has TRBV10-3 and TRBJ2-7, with D perhaps matching TRBD1 (6 bases). The CDR3 has 14 amino acids. Trimming stripped 5 bases from V and 1 base from J, with 12 bases between. Germline CDR1 is ENHRY and CDR2 is SYGVKD. CDR3 in DNA: TGTGCCATCAGTCAACAGGGAGCTTCCTACGAGCAGTACTTC. Its translation is CAISQQGASYEQYF.

This chain links TRBV6-9 with TRBJ1-2; 8 bases line up with TRBD1. The CDR3 covers 15 residues. CDR1 MNHGY and CDR2 SVAAGI come from the germline V gene. With 7 bases clipped from V and 6 bases from J, the junction kept 13 bases outside the gene matches. For the CDR3, the DNA is TGTGCCAGCATCACCTCAGGGGGCCGGTACGATGGCTACACCTTC. Amino acids: CASITSGGRYDGYTF.

This clonotype came up a few times. The gene calls are TRBV3-1 and TRBJ2-2, with no clear D. The CDR3 sequence is 12 residues long. Trimming left V 2 bases short and J 5 bases short, with 3 bases between. Germline CDR1 is LGHDT and CDR2 is YNNKEL (reference sequence). CDR3 protein: CASSQTTGELFF. CDR3 DNA: TGTGCCAGCAGCCAAACAACCGGGGAGCTGTTTTTT.

The chain uses TRBV7-9 and TRBJ2-1; 7 bases are shared with TRBD1. This CDR3 spans 14 amino acids. In germline, CDR1 is SEHNR, CDR2 FQNEAQ (reference sequence). Trimming removed 2 bases from V and 8 bases from J; junction bases left unmatched: 6. This CDR3 reads CASSLRGQGDEQFF. In DNA form, the CDR3 reads TGTGCCAGCAGCTTAAGGGGCCAGGGGGATGAGCAGTTCTTC.

This clonotype was seen more than once but under ten times. The chain joins TRBV6-1 to TRBJ2-5; unclear D gene. This CDR3 contains 14 residues. Germline CDR1 MNHNS, CDR2 SASEGT. V gave up 6 bases and J gave up 2 bases, with 13 bases separating them. CDR3 bases: TGTGCCAGCAGGTCTGGTGGGGTACAAGAGACCCAGTACTTC. The encoded protein is CASRSGGVQETQYF.